The source of this TCR beta chain is a study of T cell repertoires in cytomegalovirus infection. About the study: Public TCR beta signatures indicated both CMV infection and matching HLA type.

Study-level points and caveats: CMV-specific TCR beta clonotypes restricted by HLA-C were the ones dominating the ex vivo response.

This clonotype was counted a few times. As yet, its antigen is unknown. From the reads, TCRdb called clonotypes with MiXCR, one entry per CDR3 protein. Of about 740,000 distinct CDR3 sequences in the sample, approximately 34% are singletons; the top ten hold 2.5% to 3.5%. This CDR3 is 13 amino acids long. Trimming removed 3 bases at V and 6 bases at J, with 9 bases between. Germline-derived CDR1 and CDR2 are ENHRY and SYGVKD. The TCR sequence derives from a human donor in good health (CMV status not recorded). Some clones in this sample may be carry-over from other donors' samples. Sequences were obtained from PBMCs. V is TRBV10-3 and J is TRBJ2-1; D may correspond to TRBD1 or TRBD2 (5 bases each). CDR3 DNA sequence: TGTGCCATCAGTGATAGGGACCCCAATGAGCAGTTCTTC. This codes for CAISDRDPNEQFF.